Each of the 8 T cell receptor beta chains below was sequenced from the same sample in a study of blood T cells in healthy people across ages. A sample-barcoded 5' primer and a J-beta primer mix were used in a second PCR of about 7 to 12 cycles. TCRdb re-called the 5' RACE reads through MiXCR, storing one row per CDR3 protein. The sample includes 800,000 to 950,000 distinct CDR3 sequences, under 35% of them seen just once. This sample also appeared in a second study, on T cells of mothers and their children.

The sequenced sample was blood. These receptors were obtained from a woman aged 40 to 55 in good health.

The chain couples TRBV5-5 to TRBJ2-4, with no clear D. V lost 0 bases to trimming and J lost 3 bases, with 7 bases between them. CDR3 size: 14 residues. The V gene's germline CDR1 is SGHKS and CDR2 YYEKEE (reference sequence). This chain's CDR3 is CASSLGAHKNIQYF. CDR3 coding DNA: TGTGCCAGCAGCTTGGGCGCTCACAAAAACATTCAGTACTTC.

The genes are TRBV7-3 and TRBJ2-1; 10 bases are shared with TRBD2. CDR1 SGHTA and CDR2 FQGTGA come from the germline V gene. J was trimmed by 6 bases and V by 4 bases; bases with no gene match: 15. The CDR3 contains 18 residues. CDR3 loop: CASSSPISGGLSSNEQFF. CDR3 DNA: TGTGCCAGCAGCTCCCCCATTAGCGGGGGGCTCTCGAGCAATGAGCAGTTCTTC. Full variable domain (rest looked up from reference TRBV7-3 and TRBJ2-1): GAGVSQTPSNKVTEKGKYVELRCDPISGHTALYWYRQSLGQGPEFLIYFQGTGAADDSGLPNDRFFAVRPEGSVSTLKIQRTERGDSAVYLCASSSPISGGLSSNEQFFGPGTRLTVL.

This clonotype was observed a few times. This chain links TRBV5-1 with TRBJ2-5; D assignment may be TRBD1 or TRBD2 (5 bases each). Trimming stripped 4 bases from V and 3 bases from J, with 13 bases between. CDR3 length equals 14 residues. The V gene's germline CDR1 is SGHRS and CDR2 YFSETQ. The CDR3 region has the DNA TGCGCCAGCAGCCCCCTTATGGGGGAAGAGACCCAGTACTTC. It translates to CASSPLMGEETQYF.

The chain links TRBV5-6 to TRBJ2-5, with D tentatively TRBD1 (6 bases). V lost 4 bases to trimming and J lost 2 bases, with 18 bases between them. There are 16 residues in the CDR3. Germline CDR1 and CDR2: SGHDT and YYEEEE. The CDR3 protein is CASSHSTGEGQETQYF. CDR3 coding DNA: TGTGCCAGCAGCCACTCGACAGGCGAAGGGCAAGAGACCCAGTACTTC.

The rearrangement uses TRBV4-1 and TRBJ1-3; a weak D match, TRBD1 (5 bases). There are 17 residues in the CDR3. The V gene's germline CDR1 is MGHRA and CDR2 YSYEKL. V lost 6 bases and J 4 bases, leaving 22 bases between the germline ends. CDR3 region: CASSGITGGNSGNTIYF. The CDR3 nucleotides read TGCGCCAGCAGTGGTATAACAGGAGGAAACTCGGGAAACACCATATATTTT.

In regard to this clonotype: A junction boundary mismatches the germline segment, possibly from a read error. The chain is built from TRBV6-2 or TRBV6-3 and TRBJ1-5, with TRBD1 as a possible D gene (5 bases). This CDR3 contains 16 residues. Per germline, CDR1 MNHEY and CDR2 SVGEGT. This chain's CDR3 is CANSYYVRAGNQPQHF. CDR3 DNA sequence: TGTGCCAACAGTTACTATGTCAGGGCGGGCAATCAGCCCCAGCATTTT.

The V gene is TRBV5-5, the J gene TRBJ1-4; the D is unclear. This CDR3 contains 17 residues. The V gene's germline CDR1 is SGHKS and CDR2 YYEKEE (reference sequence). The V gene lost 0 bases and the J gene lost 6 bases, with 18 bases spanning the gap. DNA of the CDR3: TGTGCCAGCAGCTTGGTTGTTGTGTGGGAGGAAGATGAAAAACTGTTTTTT. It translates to CASSLVVVWEEDEKLFF. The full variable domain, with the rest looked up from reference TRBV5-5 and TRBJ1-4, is DAGVTQSPTHLIKTRGQQVTLRCSPISGHKSVSWYQQVLGQGPQFIFQYYEKEERGRGNFPDRFSARQFPNYSSELNVNALLLGDSALYLCASSLVVVWEEDEKLFFGSGTQLSVL.

CDR3 protein: CASSTATTGVSPLHF. The CDR3 DNA sequence: TGCGCCAGCAGCACCGCCACCACAGGGGTTTCACCCCTCCACTTT. The rearrangement joins TRBV5-1 to TRBJ1-6; 7 bases align to TRBD1. The length of the CDR3 is 15 residues. V shed 4 bases and J 9 bases; nucleotides not matched to a gene: 10. Germline CDR1 and CDR2: SGHRS and YFSETQ.